Each of the 29 T cell receptor beta chains below was sequenced from the same sample in a study of CD8+CD57+ T cells in acquired aplastic anemia. The authors sequenced patients whose flow cytometry had shown CD8+CD57+ cell expansion. According to the study, genomic DNA was the template for TCR beta VDJ and CDR3 profiling. MiXCR was run by TCRdb on the reads, yielding one entry per CDR3 protein. Among 100,000 to 150,000 distinct CDR3 sequences listed, almost 40% were seen once. Material: sorted CD4+, CD8+, or CD8+CD57+ T cells (not recorded which) from PBMCs. The receptors were gathered from a human donor with aplastic anemia.

The chain couples TRBV7-9 to TRBJ2-5, with 10 nucleotides matching TRBD2. This CDR3 spans 15 amino acids. Losses at the gene ends were 6 bases for V and 4 bases for J; bases not matched to a gene: 8. Germline loops: CDR1 SEHNR, CDR2 FQNEAQ (reference sequence). The CDR3 nucleotides are TGTGCCAGCAGTTTTAGCGGGGGGTTCCCAGAGACCCAGTACTTC. As protein: CASSFSGGFPETQYF. Full variable domain (outside the CDR3, taken from reference TRBV7-9 and TRBJ2-5): DTGVSQNPRHKITKRGQNVTFRCDPISEHNRLYWYRQTLGQGPEFLTYFQNEAQLEKSRLLSDRFSAERPKGSFSTLEIQRTEQGDSAMYLCASSFSGGFPETQYFGPGTRLLVL.

This clonotype was seen ten or more times. The gene calls are TRBV24-1 and TRBJ2-6; D unresolved. The CDR3 totals 11 residues. From germline, CDR1 is KGHDR and CDR2 SFDVKD. The germline V and J ends were trimmed by 6 bases and 5 bases, with 1 base remaining between them. The CDR3 nucleotides read TGTGCCACCAGTCGGGCCAACGTCCTGACTTTC. This translates into CATSRANVLTF.

Regarding this clonotype: A much more abundant neighbour one base away suggests this may be a read error. The rearrangement uses TRBV5-1 and TRBJ1-1; TRBD1 might be the D (6 bases). Germline values: CDR1 SGHRS, CDR2 YFSETQ. This CDR3 has 14 amino acids. The CDR3 loop is CAGSHGQPDTEAFF. CDR3 bases: TGCGCCGGCAGCCACGGACAGCCGGACACTGAAGCTTTCTTT.

The chain joins TRBV9 to TRBJ2-3; maybe TRBD2 (5 bases). V lost 5 bases and J lost 0, with 16 bases in between. This CDR3 is built from 16 residues. CDR1 is SGDLS and CDR2 is YYNGEE in the germline V gene. The CDR3 loop is CASSVRPAGSTDTQYF. In DNA form, the CDR3 reads TGTGCCAGCAGTGTCAGACCCGCGGGCAGCACAGATACGCAGTATTTT.

At least ten counts were recorded for this clonotype. J is TRBJ2-7 and V is TRBV6-2 or TRBV6-3, with D uncertain. From germline, CDR1 is MNHEY and CDR2 SVGEGT. The CDR3 is 12 amino acids. V lost 2 bases, J lost 7 bases, and 9 bases lay in between. CDR3 region: CASSYVHGEQYV. The CDR3 DNA reads as TGTGCCAGCAGTTACGTTCACGGAGAGCAGTACGTC.

The rearrangement links TRBV2 to TRBJ1-6; TRBD1 might be the D (6 bases). The CDR3 totals 13 residues. V was clipped by 7 bases and J by 4 bases, with 8 bases between them. Germline loops: CDR1 SNHLY, CDR2 FYNNEI. CDR3 nucleotide sequence: TGTGCCAGCAATGGACAGTATAATTCACCCCTCCACTTT. As protein: CASNGQYNSPLHF.

This clonotype was observed many times. The V gene is TRBV19, the J gene TRBJ2-5; no firm D call. V was pared by 3 bases and J by 6 bases, with 11 bases between. The CDR3 length is 13 residues. Looked up from germline, CDR1 is LNHDA and CDR2 is SQIVND (reference sequence). CDR3 sequence (DNA): TGTGCCAGTAGTATCTCAGTTCGGAAGACCCAGTACTTC. Translation gives CASSISVRKTQYF.

There are many counts of this clonotype. The chain links TRBV6-1 to TRBJ2-1; 7 bases are shared with TRBD1. CDR1 is MNHNS and CDR2 is SASEGT in the germline V gene. V gave up 6 bases and J gave up 2 bases; unmatched junction bases: 7. The length of the CDR3 is 15 residues. DNA of the CDR3: TGTGCCAGCAGGGTAAGGACAGGCCCCTACAATGAGCAGTTCTTC. Its protein product is CASRVRTGPYNEQFF.

The rearrangement links TRBV20-1 to TRBJ1-1, with no clear D. Between the trimmed V and J ends, which lost 2 bases and 0 bases, there was a span of 7 bases. Germline V gene lookup returns CDR1 DFQATT and CDR2 SNEGSKA (reference sequence). The CDR3 consists of 13 residues. CDR3 nucleotide sequence: TGCAGTGCTAGAACGGAATTGAACACTGAAGCTTTCTTT. Residues: CSARTELNTEAFF.

In this sample, this clonotype is medium-sized. The genes are TRBV10-3 and TRBJ1-1; no definite D call. With 7 bases removed from V and 1 base from J, the gap between germline ends came to 10 bases. CDR1 and CDR2 from the germline V gene are ENHRY and SYGVKD. This CDR3 has 13 residues. In nucleotides, the CDR3 is TGTGCCATCAACGATCGGGGGAACACTGAAGCTTTCTTT. Protein: CAINDRGNTEAFF.

The chain employs TRBV27 and TRBJ2-3; D remains unclear. V was pared by 8 bases and J by 3 bases, with 9 bases between. The CDR3 sequence is 12 residues long. The germline V gene has CDR1 MNHEY and CDR2 SMNVEV (reference sequence). The CDR3 loop is CASGEYTDTQYF. As DNA, the CDR3 is TGTGCCAGCGGAGAATATACAGATACGCAGTATTTT.

This chain links TRBV10-2 with TRBJ1-2; 8 bases align to TRBD1. J gave up 5 bases and V 3 bases, and 2 bases lay outside the gene matches. CDR3 length: 13 residues. CDR1 is WSHSY and CDR2 is SAAADI in the germline V gene. CDR3 protein: CASSDGTGYGYTF. As DNA, the CDR3 is TGCGCCAGCAGTGACGGGACAGGATATGGCTACACCTTC.

This clonotype was seen repeatedly, ten times or more. The chain has TRBV6-1 and TRBJ1-1, with TRBD1 matching over 8 bases. Per germline, CDR1 MNHNS and CDR2 SASEGT. Losses at the gene ends were 4 bases for V and 0 bases for J; bases not matched to a gene: 1. This CDR3 is 14 amino acids long. CDR3 nucleotides: TGTGCCAGCAGTGGGGACAGGCTGAACACTGAAGCTTTCTTT. Residues: CASSGDRLNTEAFF.

This clonotype has ten or more counts. The rearrangement joins TRBV7-9 to TRBJ2-1, with 9 bases matching TRBD2. V was clipped by 2 bases and J by 6 bases; unmatched bases: 11. This CDR3 has 17 residues. Germline assignment: CDR1 SEHNR and CDR2 FQNEAQ (reference sequence). The CDR3 nucleotides read TGTGCCAGCAGCTTAAGAAGGGTTCTAGCGGGGAGCAATGAGCAGTTCTTC. The encoded protein is CASSLRRVLAGSNEQFF.

The sample holds many counts of this clonotype. The chain carries TRBV6-5 and TRBJ2-1; D could derive from TRBD1 or TRBD2 (6 bases each). The CDR3 length is 11 residues. Germline V lookup: CDR1 MNHEY, CDR2 SVGAGI. Deletions cut 9 bases from V and 9 bases from J, with 12 bases between. The CDR3 nucleotides are TGTGCCAGTAGGAGGGGGAGTGAGCAGTTCTTC. This sequence encodes CASRRGSEQFF.

This clonotype was seen at least ten times. This rearrangement joins TRBV6-2 or TRBV6-3 to TRBJ1-2; D gene uncertain. Germline V gene data show CDR1 as MNHEY and CDR2 as SVGEGT. Between the trimmed V and J ends, which lost 1 base and 7 bases, there was a span of 10 bases. This CDR3 spans 13 amino acids. CDR3 bases: TGTGCCAGCAGTTACTTCGCAGCGGCTGGCTACACCTTC. Translation: CASSYFAAAGYTF.

In this sample, this clonotype turned up many times. The V gene is TRBV7-2, the J gene TRBJ2-1; D is perhaps TRBD2 (5 bases). Per the germline V gene, CDR1 is SGHTA and CDR2 is FQGNSA. The CDR3 spans 11 residues. V was cut by 5 bases and J by 9 bases, with 8 bases left in between. CDR3 DNA sequence: TGTGCCAGCAGCCAGAGCGGTGAGCAGTTCTTC. This translates into CASSQSGEQFF.

About this clonotype itself: This clone may be a read error of a much larger clone one base away. This chain uses TRBV20-1 with TRBJ2-5; D possibly corresponds to TRBD2 (6 bases). Germline loops: CDR1 DFQATT, CDR2 SNEGSKA (reference sequence). V was shortened by 4 bases and J by 7 bases, with 16 bases between the two germline ends. The CDR3 has 13 residues. The CDR3 region is CSAIRDSKGTQYF. The CDR3, as DNA: TGCAGTGCTATTCGGGACTCCAAAGGGACCCAGTACTTC.

This clonotype has a count of ten or more. This chain connects TRBV12-3 or TRBV12-4 to TRBJ1-5; D remains ambiguous. V was clipped by 5 bases and J by 6 bases, with 8 bases between them. The CDR3 contains 12 residues. DNA of the CDR3: TGTGCCAGCAGTAACCGGGGTCAGCCCCAGCATTTT. Its translation: CASSNRGQPQHF.

This clonotype was seen a handful of times. The V and J genes are TRBV28 and TRBJ1-4; D unresolved. Between the trimmed V and J ends, which lost 5 bases and 1 base, there was a span of 11 bases. This CDR3 is 15 amino acids long. Per germline, CDR1 MDHEN and CDR2 SYDVKM. CDR3 residues: CASSPGLLTNEKLFF. The CDR3 coding sequence is TGTGCCAGCAGTCCGGGCCTCCTAACTAATGAAAAACTGTTTTTT.

The V gene is TRBV10-1, the J gene TRBJ1-2, with 11 bases lining up with TRBD1. CDR1 is WNHNN, CDR2 SYGVQD, per germline (reference sequence). Germline trimming cut 6 bases from V and 2 bases from J; bases unmatched to any gene: 5. The CDR3 runs to 15 residues. The CDR3 loop reads CASRTGQGANYGYTF. The CDR3 DNA reads as TGCGCCAGCAGGACCGGACAGGGGGCGAACTATGGCTACACCTTC.

This clonotype was observed at least ten times. J is TRBJ2-2 and V is TRBV20-1; TRBD2 aligns across 13 bases. The V gene's germline CDR1 is DFQATT and CDR2 SNEGSKA (reference sequence). V lost 5 bases, J lost 6 bases, and 6 bases stayed unmatched. This CDR3 spans 15 amino acids. The CDR3 is CSAPRLAGGAGELFF. The DNA of the CDR3 is TGCAGTGCTCCCCGACTAGCGGGGGGTGCCGGGGAGCTGTTTTTT.

This clonotype was counted ten times or more. This chain links TRBV14 with TRBJ2-5; 13 bases match TRBD2. V was pared by 4 bases and J by 5 bases, with 7 bases of the junction left unmatched. This CDR3 is built from 16 residues. CDR1 SGHDN and CDR2 FVKESK come from the germline V gene. DNA for the CDR3: TGTGCCAGCAGCCCGCTGGGACTAGCGGGGCGGGAGACCCAGTACTTC. It yields the protein CASSPLGLAGRETQYF.

This clonotype was seen more than once but under ten times. A much larger clone is a single base away; this may be a read error. The V and J genes are TRBV19 and TRBJ2-7, with D uncertain. The CDR3 has 15 amino acids. V was shortened by 4 bases and J by 4 bases, with 17 bases between the two germline ends. Germline assignment: CDR1 LNHDA and CDR2 SQIVND (reference sequence). Here the CDR3 reads CASSTVGDGSYEQYF. The CDR3 DNA is TGTGCCAGTAGTACAGTAGGAGACGGATCTTACGAGCAGTACTTC.

Points on this clonotype: A read error may produce the germline difference seen at one junction end. V usage is TRBV10-3 and J usage is TRBJ2-3, with 13 bases aligning to TRBD2. Germline V gene data show CDR1 as ENHRY and CDR2 as SYGVKD. There are 16 residues in the CDR3. CDR3 sequence: CAISRTSGGPTDTQYF. In DNA, the CDR3 is TGTGCCATCAGTCGGACTAGCGGGGGACCGACAGATACGCAGTACTTT.

The chain combines TRBV7-2 with TRBJ2-5, with TRBD2 as a possible D gene (5 bases). Trimming took 5 bases from V and 8 from J, leaving 9 bases between them. The CDR3 consists of 11 residues. Germline V CDR1 and CDR2: SGHTA, FQGNSA. CDR3 coding DNA: TGTGCCAGCAGCCCAGGAGGTACCCAGTACTTC. Its translation: CASSPGGTQYF.

The table lists this clonotype with a count of one. This sequence joins TRBV5-1 and TRBJ1-4; tentative D call: TRBD1 (5 bases). Trimming shortened V by 1 base and J by 7 bases, and 17 bases separated the two germline ends. The germline gives CDR1 SGHRS, CDR2 YFSETQ. The CDR3 contains 16 residues. Written as DNA, the CDR3 is TGCGCCAGCAGCTTGCGTCCAGGGCTCCAGGGTGAAAAACTGTTTTTT. Protein sequence: CASSLRPGLQGEKLFF.

The sample holds many counts of this clonotype. This chain links TRBV6-5 with TRBJ2-7, with 8 nucleotides matching TRBD2. Germline loops: CDR1 MNHEY, CDR2 SVGAGI. This CDR3 spans 17 amino acids. With 4 bases clipped from V and 2 bases from J, the junction kept 13 bases outside the gene matches. This CDR3 is CASSSPLGSGITYEQYF. Here the CDR3 DNA reads TGTGCCAGCAGTTCCCCCCTTGGTAGCGGGATCACCTACGAGCAGTACTTC.

This clonotype was recorded at least ten times. The chain carries TRBV10-3 and TRBJ2-6; D possibly corresponds to TRBD1 (6 bases). The CDR3 covers 16 residues. The germline V gene has CDR1 ENHRY and CDR2 SYGVKD. With 6 bases removed from V and 4 bases from J, the gap between germline ends came to 16 bases. The CDR3: CAISHPTGSGANVLTF. As DNA, the CDR3 is TGTGCCATCAGCCACCCCACAGGGTCCGGGGCCAACGTCCTGACTTTC.